Listed here are 30 T cell receptor beta chains from one sample, sequenced in a study of cytomegalovirus exposure and HLA in healthy donors. It was with 60 Vbeta and 13 Jbeta primers that the PCR ran. Libraries were prepared by immunoSEQ multiplex PCR; TCRdb keeps only in-frame clonotypes and omits some of them. The profile covers some 100,000 clones, with 79% appearing a single time and approximately 4.2% taken by the ten largest. What was sequenced was PBMCs. These receptors were taken from a female donor in good health and CMV-seropositive.

The chain carries TRBV6-5 and TRBJ1-1; a weak D match, TRBD1 (5 bases). Germline V gene sequence: CDR1 MNHEY, CDR2 SVGAGI. The germline V and J ends were trimmed by 0 bases and 2 bases, with 10 bases remaining between them. The length of the CDR3 is 15 residues. The CDR3 region has the DNA TGTGCCAGCAGTTACTCAGGCGGGACTAACACTGAAGCTTTCTTT. It translates to CASSYSGGTNTEAFF.

V usage is TRBV29-1 and J usage is TRBJ2-7; D perhaps matches TRBD2 (5 bases). Germline lookup yields CDR1 SQVTM and CDR2 ANQGSEA. The ends were cut back, 2 bases at V and 0 bases at J, with 8 bases in the middle. The CDR3 consists of 13 residues. CDR3: CSVESGVSYEQYF. Here the CDR3 DNA reads TGCAGCGTTGAATCCGGGGTCTCCTACGAGCAGTACTTC.

The rearrangement links TRBV15 to TRBJ2-7; D gene ambiguous. This CDR3 has 14 residues. Germline CDR1 is LNHNV and CDR2 is YYDKDF (reference sequence). V was shortened by 1 base and J by 5 bases, with 12 bases between the two germline ends. The CDR3 reads CATSRVGDHDEQYF. CDR3 sequence (DNA): TGTGCCACCAGCAGAGTCGGAGATCACGACGAGCAGTACTTC.

This sequence joins TRBV7-8 and TRBJ1-1; perhaps TRBD1 as D (6 bases). V was trimmed by 1 base and J by 8 bases, leaving 11 bases between them. Looked up from germline, CDR1 is SGHVS and CDR2 is FQNEAQ. The CDR3 spans 13 residues. The CDR3 coding sequence is TGTGCCAGCAGCTTAGACAGGGCCTCAGAAGCTTTCTTT. It encodes CASSLDRASEAFF.

The chain joins TRBV6-5 to TRBJ2-7; D may be TRBD1 (6 bases). Trimming pared 6 bases from V and 1 base from J, leaving 10 bases between. Germline CDR1 MNHEY, CDR2 SVGAGI. This CDR3 is 13 amino acids long. The chain's CDR3 is CASRAGQSYEQYF. DNA of the CDR3: TGTGCCAGCAGAGCCGGACAGTCCTACGAGCAGTACTTC.

The chain uses TRBV10-3 and TRBJ2-7; D remains ambiguous. Trimming took 7 bases from V and 1 from J, leaving 11 bases between them. There are 13 residues in the CDR3. CDR1 ENHRY and CDR2 SYGVKD come from the germline V gene. Here the CDR3 DNA reads TGTGCCATCACCGGAGACCGTTCCTACGAGCAGTACTTC. Translation: CAITGDRSYEQYF.

The chain carries TRBV19 and TRBJ2-7, with D perhaps TRBD2 (5 bases). Trimming stripped 6 bases from V and 7 bases from J, with 10 bases between. Germline CDR1 and CDR2: LNHDA and SQIVND (reference sequence). This CDR3 comprises 11 residues. CDR3 coding DNA: TGTGCCAGTAGCGTCTCGGGGGAGCAGTACTTC. The encoded protein is CASSVSGEQYF.

The chain recombines TRBV15 with TRBJ1-1, with D possibly being TRBD1 (6 bases). Germline V CDR1 and CDR2: LNHNV, YYDKDF (reference sequence). The CDR3 runs to 14 residues. V gave up 4 bases and J gave up 5 bases, with 14 bases separating them. CDR3: CATSKYRAGTEAFF. CDR3 DNA sequence: TGTGCCACCAGCAAATACAGGGCCGGGACTGAAGCTTTCTTT.

V and J are TRBV5-1 and TRBJ2-7; TRBD1 matches at 8 bases. Germline V gene data show CDR1 as SGHRS and CDR2 as YFSETQ. The CDR3 is 14 residues long. V trimming: 0 bases; J trimming: 3 bases; junction bases outside the gene matches: 2. CDR3 DNA sequence: TGCGCCAGCAGCTTGGATGGACAGGGCTACGAGCAGTACTTC. It yields the protein CASSLDGQGYEQYF.

J is TRBJ1-1 and V is TRBV19; perhaps TRBD1 as D (5 bases). The germline V gene encodes CDR1 LNHDA and CDR2 SQIVND (reference sequence). The CDR3 runs to 14 residues. V lost 5 bases and J lost 4, with 14 bases in between. The CDR3 DNA follows: TGTGCCAGTAGTCACCAGGTCGGGGGCACTGAAGCTTTCTTT. It translates to CASSHQVGGTEAFF.

This clone was seen once. The chain recombines TRBV5-4 with TRBJ2-2; a weak D match, TRBD2 (5 bases). V was clipped by 4 bases and J by 3 bases, with 10 bases between them. Germline V CDR1 and CDR2: SGHNT, YYREEE (reference sequence). This CDR3 has 14 residues. The CDR3 reads CASSLDSHTGELFF. As DNA, the CDR3 is TGTGCCAGCAGCCTGGACTCCCACACCGGGGAGCTGTTTTTT.

This clone is medium-sized by share. The rearrangement joins TRBV7-9 to TRBJ1-1; weak D call: TRBD1 (6 bases). Trimming shortened V by 5 bases and J by 6 bases, and 10 bases separated the two germline ends. The CDR3 length is 12 residues. CDR1 SEHNR and CDR2 FQNEAQ come from the germline V gene (reference sequence). The CDR3 loop reads CASSTTGPEAFF. Here the CDR3 DNA reads TGTGCCAGCAGCACGACAGGCCCTGAAGCTTTCTTT.

CDR3 in DNA: TGTGCCAGCTCACCAGGACAACTCAACTATGGCTACACCTTC. Its translation is CASSPGQLNYGYTF. The chain uses TRBV18 and TRBJ1-2, with D possibly matching TRBD1 (5 bases). Trimming cost V 2 bases and J 2 bases, with 9 bases left between them. CDR1 and CDR2 from the germline V gene are KGHSH and LQKENI. The CDR3 is made up of 14 amino acids.

The chain is built from TRBV7-8 and TRBJ1-3; D unclear. V lost 4 bases, J lost 9 bases, and 13 bases lay in between. The CDR3 is 13 amino acids. The V gene's germline CDR1 is SGHVS and CDR2 FQNEAQ. The DNA of the CDR3 is TGTGCCAGCAGCTGGGTGGAGACGGGCACCATATATTTT. This codes for CASSWVETGTIYF.

The rearrangement uses TRBV2 and TRBJ2-3, with 8 bases identical to TRBD1. The CDR3 has 13 residues. Trimming cost V 7 bases and J 6 bases; bases outside gene matches: 6. Germline loops: CDR1 SNHLY, CDR2 FYNNEI. The CDR3 sequence is CASTQGELDTQYF. DNA of the CDR3: TGTGCCAGCACACAGGGGGAATTGGATACGCAGTATTTT.

The chain links TRBV6-6 to TRBJ2-7; possibly TRBD2 for D (6 bases). This CDR3 has 12 residues. The germline V gene encodes CDR1 MNHNY and CDR2 SVGAGI (reference sequence). V lost 3 bases and J lost 7, with 10 bases in between. The CDR3 spells CASSYRGNEQYF. CDR3 bases: TGTGCCAGCAGTTATCGGGGGAATGAGCAGTACTTC.

J is TRBJ2-7 and V is TRBV19, with a weak D call TRBD1 (5 bases). Per germline, CDR1 LNHDA and CDR2 SQIVND (reference sequence). Trimming shortened V by 5 bases and J by 2 bases, and 13 bases separated the two germline ends. The CDR3 has 14 residues. CDR3 bases: TGTGCCAGTAGTGCCACAGGTCTGGCCTACGAGCAGTACTTC. Its translation: CASSATGLAYEQYF.

The gene calls are TRBV5-6 and TRBJ1-5; 8 bases are a match to TRBD1. V gave up 4 bases and J gave up 7 bases; unmatched junction bases: 13. From germline, CDR1 is SGHDT and CDR2 YYEEEE. The CDR3 is made up of 16 amino acids. The CDR3 here is CASSLRAGQGGQPQHF. The CDR3 region has the DNA TGTGCCAGCAGCCTTAGGGCAGGACAGGGAGGACAGCCCCAGCATTTT.

The chain has TRBV30 and TRBJ1-6; no clear D gene. The germline CDR1 and CDR2 sequences are GTSNPN and SVGIG (reference sequence). Trimming took 1 base from V and 4 from J, leaving 8 bases between them. The CDR3 runs 14 residues. CDR3 sequence: CAWSEGRYNSPLHF. In DNA, the CDR3 is TGTGCCTGGAGTGAAGGGAGATATAATTCACCCCTCCACTTT.

The chain combines TRBV7-2 with TRBJ2-1, with TRBD2 identical over 11 bases. The trim removed 4 bases at V and 7 bases at J, leaving 18 bases unmatched. CDR3 length: 19 residues. Germline CDR1 and CDR2: SGHTA and FQGNSA. The CDR3, as DNA: TGTGCCAGCAGCTCTAGAGCCGGTTTTTCGACTAGCGGGGAAAATGAGCAGTTCTTC. Protein: CASSSRAGFSTSGENEQFF.

The DNA for the CDR3 is TGTGCCAGCAGTGCTCGGACAAAGCAAGAGACCCAGTACTTC. Its translation: CASSARTKQETQYF. The chain is built from TRBV7-6 and TRBJ2-5; the D gene is possibly TRBD1 (5 bases). Germline CDR1 and CDR2: SGHVS and FNYEAQ. Trimming removed 6 bases from V and 2 bases from J, with 13 bases in between. This CDR3 spans 14 amino acids.

This chain connects TRBV5-1 to TRBJ2-5; TRBD2 aligns across 8 bases. J lost 4 bases, V lost 0 bases, and 14 bases had no gene match. Per the germline V gene, CDR1 is SGHRS and CDR2 is YFSETQ. The CDR3 covers 18 residues. The CDR3 sequence: CASSLESAGGRPRETQYF. The CDR3, as DNA: TGCGCCAGCAGCTTGGAGTCGGCGGGGGGCCGTCCGCGAGAGACCCAGTACTTC.

Note on this clone: At one end, the junction sequence differs from germline, possibly due to a read error. This rearrangement joins TRBV7-9 to TRBJ1-1, with D uncertain. Germline lookup yields CDR1 SEHNR and CDR2 FQNEAQ (reference sequence). This CDR3 region has 11 residues. The DNA of the CDR3 is TGTTCCAGCAGTCTGGCACCAGAAGCTTTCTTT. Protein sequence: CSSSLAPEAFF.

The V call is TRBV15, the J call TRBJ2-7; 8 nucleotides line up with TRBD1. CDR3 size: 14 residues. After removal of 2 bases from V and 4 bases from J, the junction contained 4 bases not matched to a gene. Per germline, CDR1 LNHNV and CDR2 YYDKDF (reference sequence). Written as DNA, the CDR3 is TGTGCCACCAGCAGATCGACAGGGGATTACGAGCAGTACTTC. This sequence encodes CATSRSTGDYEQYF.

The V gene is TRBV27, the J gene TRBJ2-4; 7 bases fit TRBD2. J was trimmed by 8 bases and V by 4 bases; bases with no gene match: 5. The CDR3 sequence is 13 residues long. CDR1 and CDR2 from the germline V gene are MNHEY and SMNVEV (reference sequence). This CDR3 is CASSWTSGDIQYF. The CDR3 bases are TGTGCCAGCAGTTGGACTAGTGGGGACATTCAGTACTTC.

About this clone itself: The same CDR3 arises from other DNA sequences in this sample as well. The V gene is TRBV5-1, the J gene TRBJ1-1; 7 positions agree with TRBD1. The CDR3 totals 15 residues. CDR1 and CDR2 from the germline V gene are SGHRS and YFSETQ. The V and J ends lost 4 bases and 1 base, in that order; junction bases with no gene match: 7. The CDR3 coding sequence is TGCGCCAGCAGCCCCTGGACAGGAGAGAACACTGAAGCTTTCTTT. Translated, it gives CASSPWTGENTEAFF.

The rearrangement links TRBV9 to TRBJ2-7; 9 positions match TRBD1. V lost 3 bases, J lost 2 bases, and 9 bases stayed unmatched. Germline CDR1 is SGDLS and CDR2 is YYNGEE. The length of the CDR3 is 16 residues. The CDR3 coding sequence is TGTGCCAGCAGCGCAGGGGGAGGGACAGGGACCTACGAGCAGTACTTC. It is translated as CASSAGGGTGTYEQYF.

The genes are TRBV19 and TRBJ1-1; unclear D gene. Germline CDR1 and CDR2: LNHDA and SQIVND (reference sequence). V lost 7 bases to trimming and J lost 7 bases, with 16 bases between them. The CDR3 length is 13 residues. As DNA, the CDR3 is TGTGCCAGTACCTCCCCGGGTATCGGTGAAGCTTTCTTT. This codes for CASTSPGIGEAFF.

This clone was recorded only once. V and J are TRBV7-9 and TRBJ1-3; TRBD1 matches at 8 bases. The germline V gene encodes CDR1 SEHNR and CDR2 FQNEAQ (reference sequence). This CDR3 is 14 amino acids long. V shed 6 bases and J 7 bases; nucleotides not matched to a gene: 8. CDR3 DNA sequence: TGTGCCAGCAGACCAGCCGCAGGGGGCAACACCATATATTTT. It translates to CASRPAAGGNTIYF.

This CDR3 reads CASSHGGQGARSGQPQHF. The CDR3 region has the DNA TGTGCCAGCAGCCATGGGGGACAGGGGGCGCGTTCTGGTCAGCCCCAGCATTTT. The chain is built from TRBV5-4 and TRBJ1-5; 12 nucleotides align to TRBD1. CDR3 size: 18 residues. Trimming cost V 4 bases and J 6 bases; bases outside gene matches: 14. Per the germline V gene, CDR1 is SGHNT and CDR2 is YYREEE (reference sequence).